The 8 T cell receptor beta chains below were found in one sample sequenced in a study of CD4 T cell repertoires and nickel. MiXCR, run by TCRdb on the RT-PCR reads, gives a single entry per CDR3 protein. Here the sample spans roughly 640 distinct CDR3 sequences, 44% being singletons. Sequenced input: CD4+ T cells from blood, not recorded whether cultured. The receptor set was obtained from a human donor in a nickel allergy study, with or without nickel allergy (not recorded which). It is not recorded whether this sample comes from one donor or several.

In its sample, this clonotype was seen once. This chain links TRBV6-2 or TRBV6-3 with TRBJ1-1; D remains ambiguous. Looked up from germline, CDR1 is MNHEY and CDR2 is SVGEGT. The CDR3 contains 13 residues. The V and J ends lost 2 bases and 8 bases respectively, with 12 bases between them. The CDR3 nucleotides read TGTGCCAGCAGTTACGAGACACGAGCCGAAGCTTTCTTT. Translation: CASSYETRAEAFF.

This clonotype was seen a handful of times. Here the CDR3 reads CSARFGTLSNQPQHF. Written as DNA, the CDR3 is TGCAGTGCCCGCTTCGGCACCTTGAGCAATCAGCCCCAGCATTTT. The gene calls are TRBV20-1 and TRBJ1-5; unclear D gene. The germline V gene has CDR1 DFQATT and CDR2 SNEGSKA (reference sequence). The V end lost 6 bases, the J end lost 1 base, and 16 bases lay between the germline ends. This CDR3 has 15 amino acids.

This chain connects TRBV9 to TRBJ1-3; no firm D call. Trimming removed 4 bases from V and 0 bases from J, with 14 bases in between. CDR3 length: 16 amino acids. The V gene's germline CDR1 is SGDLS and CDR2 YYNGEE. The CDR3 DNA is TGTGCCAGCAGCCCCCTCTGGCGGAGCTCTGGAAACACCATATATTTT. Its translation is CASSPLWRSSGNTIYF. The full variable domain, in which reference TRBV9 and TRBJ1-3 provide the parts outside the CDR3, is DSGVTQTPKHLITATGQRVTLRCSPRSGDLSVYWYQQSLDQGLQFLIQYYNGEERAKGNILERFSAQQFPDLHSELNLSSLELGDSALYFCASSPLWRSSGNTIYFGEGSWLTVV.

The rearrangement joins TRBV24-1 to TRBJ1-6, with D perhaps TRBD1 (5 bases). Between the trimmed V and J ends, which lost 4 bases and 7 bases, there was a span of 10 bases. CDR1 is KGHDR, CDR2 SFDVKD, per germline. The CDR3 contains 14 residues. The CDR3 sequence is CATSDGGFNSPLHF. The CDR3 DNA sequence: TGTGCCACCAGTGACGGGGGTTTCAATTCACCCCTCCACTTT.

The chain has TRBV12-3 or TRBV12-4 and TRBJ1-2; 8 nucleotides line up with TRBD1. The CDR3 sequence is 13 residues long. The trim removed 4 bases at V and 6 bases at J, leaving 4 bases unmatched. Here the CDR3 reads CASSSDRVHGYTF. DNA for the CDR3: TGTGCCAGCAGTTCGGACAGGGTCCATGGCTACACCTTC.

The gene calls are TRBV28 and TRBJ2-2; TRBD1 aligns across 11 bases. CDR3 length equals 15 residues. CDR1 MDHEN and CDR2 SYDVKM come from the germline V gene. The trim removed 6 bases at V and 4 bases at J, leaving 4 bases unmatched. The CDR3 reads CASRPGTGGTGELFF. CDR3 bases: TGTGCCAGCAGGCCCGGGACAGGGGGCACCGGGGAGCTGTTTTTT. The whole variable domain, remainder taken from reference TRBV28 and TRBJ2-2, is DVKVTQSSRYLVKRTGEKVFLECVQDMDHENMFWYRQDPGLGLRLIYFSYDVKMKEKGDIPEGYSVSREKKERFSLILESASTNQTSMYLCASRPGTGGTGELFFGEGSRLTVL.

The chain employs TRBV28 and TRBJ2-7; no definite D call. This CDR3 has 15 residues. Germline CDR1 reads MDHEN; CDR2 reads SYDVKM. V was trimmed by 5 bases and J by 5 bases, leaving 19 bases between them. The CDR3 here is CASSTHDADRHEQYF. CDR3 coding DNA: TGTGCCAGCAGTACGCACGACGCAGATAGGCACGAGCAGTACTTC.

This chain connects TRBV6-5 to TRBJ1-4, with D hard to call. Germline CDR1 reads MNHEY; CDR2 reads SVGAGI. V was shortened by 6 bases and J by 5 bases, with 10 bases between the two germline ends. This CDR3 comprises 13 residues. The CDR3 sequence is CASRKVGNEKLFF. The CDR3 DNA reads TGTGCCAGCAGAAAGGTGGGGAATGAAAAACTGTTTTTT.